This TCR beta chain was sequenced in a study of post-analysis software for immune sequencing data. Looking at the study overall: Relapsing-remitting, secondary progressive and progressive-relapsing forms made up the multiple sclerosis disease courses. Whole-study results and caveats: When the samples were clustered directly with F measure, those that had been prepared in the same batch showed strong co-clustering. Patients had higher frequencies than controls of about five TRBV segments, including TRBV5-6, TRBV5-1 and TRBV20-1.

This CDR3 has 11 amino acids. Germline V lookup: CDR1 SGHRS, CDR2 YFSETQ. V trimming: 7 bases; J trimming: 8 bases; junction bases outside the gene matches: 4. This clonotype has only a few counts. The target antigen is unknown. Unique molecular identifiers featured in each of the TCR beta cDNA libraries. The yield from roughly 1 to 10 million T cells was 500,000 or so cDNA molecules in total. TCRdb recomputed calls from the PCR reads with MiXCR, one row per CDR3 protein. The table lists 150,000 to 200,000 distinct CDR3 sequences, approximately 30% of them singletons, with approximately 1.5% in the top ten.

The rearrangement joins TRBV5-1 to TRBJ1-2; 8 bases fit TRBD1. This TCR was sampled from a girl aged 5-17 years with multiple sclerosis. The sequencing sample was made of blood. CDR3 nucleotides: TGCGCCAGCCGCGCAGGGGGCGGCTACACCTTC. It codes for CASRAGGGYTF.